A selection of T cell receptor beta chains follows, all from one sample in a study of T-cell reconstitution after alpha-beta-depleted transplantation in children. TCRdb itself ran the PCR reads through MiXCR, one entry per CDR3 protein. The sample has about 610,000 distinct CDR3 sequences, 10% to 13% seen once. Here the sequenced sample was PBMCs from the stem cell graft donor, taken from the stem cell graft. The receptors stem from a human donor who donated a stem cell graft to a child with acute myeloid leukemia. CDR3s include the opening cysteine and the closing phenylalanine or tryptophan. D genes are given only for firm matches. Only some rows state a clone size, as once, few, many or a class for expanded clones.

D	V	size	J	DNA	CDR3
TRBD2	TRBV12-3/TRBV12-4	-	TRBJ2-5	TGTGCCAGCAGCTACCTAGCGGTCATCCAAGAGACCCAGTACTTC	CASSYLAVIQETQYF
TRBD2	TRBV7-2	few	TRBJ2-1	TGTGCCAGCAGCTTAGGACTAGCGCTCCGCAATGAGCAGTTCTTC	CASSLGLALRNEQFF
-	TRBV12-3/TRBV12-4	few	TRBJ2-7	TGTGCCAGCAGCCCTGACAGTCGGTTC	CASSPDSRF
-	TRBV24-1	-	TRBJ1-1	TGTGCCACCAGTGATTTGGGACGGACCGAAAGCGCTTTCTTT	CATSDLGRTESAFF
-	TRBV6-4	many	TRBJ2-3	TGTGCCAGCAGTGATGCCACAGATACGCAGTATTTT	CASSDATDTQYF
TRBD1	TRBV29-1	many	TRBJ2-7	TGCAGCGTCCGCCACCGGGACAGGGGTTCCTACGAGCAGTACTTC	CSVRHRDRGSYEQYF
TRBD2	TRBV30	-	TRBJ2-3	TGTGCCTGGGCCCTAGCGGGAAGCGCAGATACGCAGTATTTT	CAWALAGSADTQYF
TRBD1	TRBV5-1	many	TRBJ2-6	TGCGCCAGCATAGACAGGGCTGGGGCCAACGTCCTGACTTTC	CASIDRAGANVLTF
-	TRBV27	many	TRBJ2-6	TGTGCCAGCAGTTTATTGGCCGGGGCCAACGTCCTGACTTTC	CASSLLAGANVLTF
TRBD1	TRBV27	many	TRBJ1-2	TGTGCCAGCCGGGGGACAGGGGGCTATGGCTACACCTTC	CASRGTGGYGYTF
-	TRBV4-3	few	TRBJ2-1	TGCGCCAGCAGCCAAGATTCCGGCAATGAGCAGTTCTTC	CASSQDSGNEQFF
TRBD2	TRBV20-1	-	TRBJ2-7	TGCAGTGCCAAACAAGGGACTAGCGGTATCTACGAGCAGTACTTC	CSAKQGTSGIYEQYF
-	TRBV5-6	few	TRBJ2-3	TGTGCCAGCAGCTTTGGGGGGCTCGCAGATACGCAGTATTTT	CASSFGGLADTQYF
-	TRBV7-2	many	TRBJ2-1	TGTGCCAGCAGCTTAGAATTATTGGCGGCCGGTGAGCAGTTCTTC	CASSLELLAAGEQFF
-	TRBV24-1	few	TRBJ2-7	TGTGCCACCAGTGATTTGCGACGGAGTAGCGGGCAGTACTTC	CATSDLRRSSGQYF
TRBD2	TRBV5-1	few	TRBJ2-3	TGCGCCAGCAGCTCGGTACCTAGCGGGAGTGGCACAGATACGCAGTATTTT	CASSSVPSGSGTDTQYF
TRBD2	TRBV9	few	TRBJ2-2	TGTGCCAGCAGCGTTATAGCGGGAGTCGGGGAGCTGTTTTTT	CASSVIAGVGELFF
TRBD1	TRBV24-1	-	TRBJ1-1	TGTGCCACCAGTGACTCCGGGACAGGGGGCGCCACCGCTGAAGCTTTCTTT	CATSDSGTGGATAEAFF
TRBD2	TRBV28	few	TRBJ2-7	TGTGCCAGCAGTGGGGACTATTTTTACGAGCAGTACTTC	CASSGDYFYEQYF
TRBD1	TRBV7-6	-	TRBJ2-7	TGTGCCAGCAGCCCACTAGGACAGGGATTCTCCTACGAGCAGTACTTC	CASSPLGQGFSYEQYF
-	TRBV7-3	few	TRBJ2-7	TGTGCCAGCAGCACGACTAGATCCGGCCCCCTTTACTTC	CASSTTRSGPLYF
TRBD2	TRBV11-2	-	TRBJ2-1	TGTGCCAGCAGCTTTTTAGCGGGAGCGTCTGGTGAGCAGTTCTTC	CASSFLAGASGEQFF
-	TRBV9	-	TRBJ2-4	TGTGCCAGCAGCGGGTCGGGACTCTCAAACATTCAGTACTTC	CASSGSGLSNIQYF
-	TRBV6-1	-	TRBJ2-2	TGTGCCAGCAGGGCTCCCGGGACATGGGGCGGGGAGCTGTTTTTT	CASRAPGTWGGELFF
-	TRBV27	many	TRBJ2-7	TGTGCCAGCAGTTTATCTGGGCGTATATCCTACGAGCAGTACTTC	CASSLSGRISYEQYF
-	TRBV9	many	TRBJ2-2	TGTGCCAGCAGCGTAGTTGCTTTCGGGGAGCTGTTTTTT	CASSVVAFGELFF
TRBD1	TRBV12-3/TRBV12-4	-	TRBJ1-6	TGTGCCAGCAGTTTGGGACAGGGGGCAAGTTCACCCCTCCACTTT	CASSLGQGASSPLHF
TRBD1	TRBV5-1	-	TRBJ1-2	TGCGCCAGCAGCTCCCGGACAGGGGGCTATGGCTACACCTTC	CASSSRTGGYGYTF
TRBD1	TRBV20-1	few	TRBJ1-2	TGCAGTGCTAGGGGGACAGGGGTCGGCTACACCTTC	CSARGTGVGYTF
TRBD2	TRBV20-1	-	TRBJ2-3	TGCAGTGCTAGAGATCTGCGGGAGAACACAGATACGCAGTATTTT	CSARDLRENTDTQYF
-	TRBV30	-	TRBJ1-3	TGTGCCTGGAGCCTCGGGCAGGGGAAAATATATTTT	CAWSLGQGKIYF
-	TRBV12-3/TRBV12-4	many	TRBJ2-2	TGTGCCAGCAGTTTAGTGGGAATTGCCGGGGAGCTGTTTTTT	CASSLVGIAGELFF
-	TRBV20-1	-	TRBJ1-5	TGCAGTGCTAGCGTAACAGGGCTGGGGCAGCCCCAGCATTTT	CSASVTGLGQPQHF
-	TRBV7-2	-	TRBJ1-3	TGTGCCAGCAGCTTAGTGGCTAGGGCCTTCTCTGGAAACACCATATATTTT	CASSLVARAFSGNTIYF
TRBD2	TRBV7-2	few	TRBJ2-3	TGTGCCAGCAGCTTTACTAGCGGGAGGATCTCAGATACGCAGTATTTT	CASSFTSGRISDTQYF
TRBD1	TRBV6-5	-	TRBJ2-6	TGTGCCAGCAGTTACTCGATACAGGGGGCTACTTCTGGGGCCAACGTCCTGACTTTC	CASSYSIQGATSGANVLTF
-	TRBV6-6	-	TRBJ2-5	TGTGCCAGCAGTTTCCAGGGAGGCGAAGAGACCCAGTACTTC	CASSFQGGEETQYF
-	TRBV12-3/TRBV12-4	-	TRBJ1-1	TGTGCCAGCAGTTTAAGGGACGGACTTTTGAACACTGAAGCTTTCTTT	CASSLRDGLLNTEAFF
TRBD1	TRBV12-3/TRBV12-4	many	TRBJ2-3	TGTGCCAGCAGTCGAAACAGGGGGGGCACAGATACGCAGTATTTT	CASSRNRGGTDTQYF
TRBD2	TRBV7-2	-	TRBJ2-1	TGTGCCAGCAGCGCCAGGCGTCTGGCGGGAGACGATCAAAAGCAGTTCTTC	CASSARRLAGDDQKQFF
-	TRBV6-6	many	TRBJ1-2	TGTGCCAGCAGTCCCGGGAGCTATGGCTACACCTTC	CASSPGSYGYTF
-	TRBV20-1	-	TRBJ1-6	TGCAGTGCTAAAGCCGGGGGGGCTAATAATTCACCCCTCCACTTT	CSAKAGGANNSPLHF